A selection of T cell receptor beta chains follows, all from one sample in a study of blood T cell repertoires in COVID-19. Repertoires were generated with immunoSEQ multiplex PCR, while TCRdb's copy carries only in-frame clones and drops some. The sample has 100,000 or so clones, roughly 89% seen once; the top ten hold roughly 2%. Sequencing used peripheral blood. These receptors came from a man between 65 and 79 years old with active or convalescent COVID-19. CDR3s include the opening cysteine and the closing phenylalanine or tryptophan. D genes are given only for firm matches. Clone size is shown for a subset of rows, as once, few, many or a class of expanded clone.

d_gene	v_gene	j_gene	abundance	CDR3nt	CDR3aa
TRBD1	TRBV4-1	TRBJ1-2	.	TGCGCCAGCAGCCAAGAGACAGGGGTCGACTATGGCTACACCTTC	CASSQETGVDYGYTF
.	TRBV2	TRBJ1-4	once	TGTGCCAGCCTTAACGGGGAGAACAGGGTTACTAATGAAAAACTGTTTTTT	CASLNGENRVTNEKLFF
.	TRBV6-6	TRBJ1-1	.	TGTGCCAGCAGTTTCTACACTGAAGCTTTCTTT	CASSFYTEAFF
.	TRBV6-1	TRBJ2-1	.	TGTGCCAGCAGTGAACGGGCCTACAATGAGCAGTTCTTC	CASSERAYNEQFF
TRBD1	TRBV30	TRBJ2-1	.	TGTGCCTGGAGTGTGGGGGGTGGGACAGGGGACGGCAATGAGCAGTTCTTC	CAWSVGGGTGDGNEQFF
TRBD2	TRBV5-1	TRBJ2-3	.	TGCGCCAGCAGCTTGGAACCAGCGGGGAGAGCAGATACGCAGTATTTT	CASSLEPAGRADTQYF
.	TRBV12-3/TRBV12-4	TRBJ1-2	.	TGTGCCAGCAGTTTTTCGGACTATGGCTACACCTTC	CASSFSDYGYTF
.	TRBV3-1/TRBV3-2	TRBJ1-5	.	TGTGCCAGCAGCCAAGGGGGGACTTCCAATCAGCCCCAGCATTTT	CASSQGGTSNQPQHF
TRBD1	TRBV7-9	TRBJ1-2	.	TGTGCCAGCAGCTTAGCGGGACAGGGGGCAGGTGGCTACACCTTC	CASSLAGQGAGGYTF
.	TRBV2	TRBJ1-1	.	TGTGCCAGCAGAACCGCCGGGACTATCGGCACTGAAGCTTTCTTT	CASRTAGTIGTEAFF
TRBD1	TRBV27	TRBJ2-3	.	TGTGCCAGCAGTCCCCTCGGACAGGCGATGAGCACAGATACGCAGTATTTT	CASSPLGQAMSTDTQYF
.	TRBV6-5	TRBJ1-1	.	TGTGCCAGCAGGGCCATGCAATTGAACACTGAAGCTTTCTTT	CASRAMQLNTEAFF
.	TRBV18	TRBJ1-1	.	TGTGCCAGCTCACCTTTCCAGTCGAACACTGAAGCTTTCTTT	CASSPFQSNTEAFF
TRBD1	TRBV7-9	TRBJ1-2	.	TGTGCCAGCAGCTCCCCGGGACAGGAAAACTATGGCTACACCTTC	CASSSPGQENYGYTF
TRBD1	TRBV18	TRBJ1-2	.	TGTGCCAGCTCACCACCGACAGGGATCTACCCTGGCTACACCTTC	CASSPPTGIYPGYTF
.	TRBV6-5	TRBJ2-7	.	TGTGCCAGCAAGGGAGGGGGGGAGCAGTACTTC	CASKGGGEQYF
TRBD2	TRBV5-1	TRBJ2-2	.	TGCGCCAGCAGACCTCTAGCGGGGGACAACACCGGGGAGCTGTTTTTT	CASRPLAGDNTGELFF
TRBD2	TRBV4-3	TRBJ2-1	.	TGCGCCAGCAGCCAAGGAACTAGCGGGGGGGCCGTTGAGCAGTTCTTC	CASSQGTSGGAVEQFF
.	TRBV25-1	TRBJ2-1	.	TGTGCCAGCAGTAGAGGGGGATCGGGGTGGGATGAGCAGTTCTTC	CASSRGGSGWDEQFF
TRBD1	TRBV19	TRBJ1-5	once	TGTGCCAGTAGTACCAGACAGGGGTATAGCAATCAGCCCCAGCATTTT	CASSTRQGYSNQPQHF
TRBD1	TRBV27	TRBJ2-7	.	TGTGCCAGCAGTTTTCGTCCGCCGGGACAGGGCTTCTACGAGCAGTACTTC	CASSFRPPGQGFYEQYF
.	TRBV5-1	TRBJ1-2	once	TGCGCCAGCAGCTGGGGCGCGAGGGGGGGTTCTGGCTACACCTTC	CASSWGARGGSGYTF
TRBD1	TRBV5-6	TRBJ1-2	.	TGTGCCAGCAGCTTGGCTGGGACAGGGGGCTCTGGCTACACCTTC	CASSLAGTGGSGYTF
TRBD1	TRBV18	TRBJ1-2	.	TGTGCCAGCTCACCGACAGGGGTAGACTATGGCTACACCTTC	CASSPTGVDYGYTF
TRBD1	TRBV7-8	TRBJ2-7	.	TGTGCCAGCAGCTTACAGAGAGGGGGCCTATACGAGCAGTACTTC	CASSLQRGGLYEQYF
.	TRBV19	TRBJ2-7	.	TGTGCCAGTTCCCTCCAGGGTCTGGGCTCCTACGAGCAGTACTTC	CASSLQGLGSYEQYF
.	TRBV29-1	TRBJ1-2	.	TGCAGCGTCGACGTAGCCGAGGTCTATGGCTACACCTTC	CSVDVAEVYGYTF